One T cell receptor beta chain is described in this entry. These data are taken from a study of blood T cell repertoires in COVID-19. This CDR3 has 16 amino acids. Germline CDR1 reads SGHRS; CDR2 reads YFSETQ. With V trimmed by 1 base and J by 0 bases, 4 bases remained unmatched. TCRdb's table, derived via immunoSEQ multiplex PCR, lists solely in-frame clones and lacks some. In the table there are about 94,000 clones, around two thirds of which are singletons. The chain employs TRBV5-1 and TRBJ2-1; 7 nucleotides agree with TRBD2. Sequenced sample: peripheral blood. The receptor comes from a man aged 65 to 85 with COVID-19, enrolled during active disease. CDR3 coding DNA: TGCGCCAGCAGCTTGTCCGGCGGGAGCTCCTACAATGAGCAGTTCTTC. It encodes CASSLSGGSSYNEQFF.